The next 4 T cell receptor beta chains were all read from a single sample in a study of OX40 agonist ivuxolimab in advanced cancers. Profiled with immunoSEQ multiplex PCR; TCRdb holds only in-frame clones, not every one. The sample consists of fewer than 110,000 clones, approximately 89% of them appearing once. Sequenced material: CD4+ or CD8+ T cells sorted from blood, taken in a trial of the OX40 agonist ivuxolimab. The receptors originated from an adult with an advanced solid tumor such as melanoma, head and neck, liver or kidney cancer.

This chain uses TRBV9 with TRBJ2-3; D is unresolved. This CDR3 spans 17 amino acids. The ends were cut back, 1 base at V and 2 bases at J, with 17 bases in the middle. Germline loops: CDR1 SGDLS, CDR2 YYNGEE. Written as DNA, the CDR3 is TGTGCCAGCAGCGTAAACCCCCTAGGAGTGCTCACAGATACGCAGTATTTT. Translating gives CASSVNPLGVLTDTQYF.

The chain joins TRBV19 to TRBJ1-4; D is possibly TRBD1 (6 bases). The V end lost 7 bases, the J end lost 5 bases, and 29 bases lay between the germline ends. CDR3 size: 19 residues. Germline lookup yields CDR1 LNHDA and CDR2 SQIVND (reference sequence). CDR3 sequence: CASTISPFGGGPRNEKLFF. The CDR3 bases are TGTGCCAGTACCATCTCCCCCTTCGGAGGGGGGCCCCGAAATGAAAAACTGTTTTTT.

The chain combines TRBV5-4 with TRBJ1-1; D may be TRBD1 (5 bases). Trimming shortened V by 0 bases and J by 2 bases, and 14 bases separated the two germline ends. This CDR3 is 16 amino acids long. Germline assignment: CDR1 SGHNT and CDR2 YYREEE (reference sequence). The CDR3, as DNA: TGTGCCAGCAGCTTGGGGGTAAGGGGCAGAAACACTGAAGCTTTCTTT. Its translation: CASSLGVRGRNTEAFF. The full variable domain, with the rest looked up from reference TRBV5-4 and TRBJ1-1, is ETGVTQSPTHLIKTRGQQVTLRCSSQSGHNTVSWYQQALGQGPQFIFQYYREEENGRGNFPPRFSGLQFPNYSSELNVNALELDDSALYLCASSLGVRGRNTEAFFGQGTRLTVV.

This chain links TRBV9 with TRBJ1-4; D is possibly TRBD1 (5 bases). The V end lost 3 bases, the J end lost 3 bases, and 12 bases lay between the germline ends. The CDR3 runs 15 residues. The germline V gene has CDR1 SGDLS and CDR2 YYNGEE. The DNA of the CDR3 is TGTGCCAGCAGCGAAACTGGGGGGGCTAATGAAAAACTGTTTTTT. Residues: CASSETGGANEKLFF.